This T cell receptor (beta chain) was identified in a study of shared clonotypes between healthy human individuals. The wider study: Three plates each covered CD4 naive and memory; CD8 naive two, CD8 memory one. Points from the study as a whole: Shared across a handful of donors were roughly 4.8% of the naive CD4 clonotypes. In the sorted subsets, rarefaction showed sequencing was incomplete despite large depth.

V shed 0 bases, J shed 1 base, and the junction held 5 bases outside the gene matches. The CDR3 sequence is 17 residues long. The germline gives CDR1 SGHNT, CDR2 YYREEE (reference sequence). This clone was recorded at least ten times. Its antigen is currently unknown. The table came from immunoSEQ multiplex PCR; TCRdb's copy has only in-frame clones and leaves some out. The sample lists roughly 1,000,000 clones; around 78% were seen once. The receptor's source is a man younger than 35 in good health. Some clones in this sample may be carry-over from other donors' samples. The rearrangement uses TRBV5-4 and TRBJ1-3, with 9 bases matching TRBD1. Sequencing was done on a sample of memory CD4+ T cells from PBMCs. Subset of the sample: CD45RA-negative fraction. The CDR3, as DNA: TGTGCCAGCAGCTTGGCCGGGACAGGGAAGTCTGGAAACACCATATATTTT. It translates to CASSLAGTGKSGNTIYF.